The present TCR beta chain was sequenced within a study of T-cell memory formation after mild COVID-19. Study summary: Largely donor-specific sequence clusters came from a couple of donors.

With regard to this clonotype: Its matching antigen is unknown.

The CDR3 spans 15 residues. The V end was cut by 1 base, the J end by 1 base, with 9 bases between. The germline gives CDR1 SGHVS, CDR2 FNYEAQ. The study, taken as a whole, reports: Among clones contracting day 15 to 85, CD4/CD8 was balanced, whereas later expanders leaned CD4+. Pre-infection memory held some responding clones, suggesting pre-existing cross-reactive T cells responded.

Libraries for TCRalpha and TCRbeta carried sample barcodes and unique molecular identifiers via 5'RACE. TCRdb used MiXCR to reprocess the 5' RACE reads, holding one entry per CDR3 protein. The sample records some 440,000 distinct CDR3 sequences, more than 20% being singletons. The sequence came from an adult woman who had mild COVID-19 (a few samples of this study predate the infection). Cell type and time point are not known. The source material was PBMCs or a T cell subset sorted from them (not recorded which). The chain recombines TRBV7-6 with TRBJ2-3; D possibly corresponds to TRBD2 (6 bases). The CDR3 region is CASSLDGEGTDTQYF. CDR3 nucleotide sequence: TGTGCCAGCAGCTTAGACGGGGAGGGCACAGATACGCAGTATTTT.